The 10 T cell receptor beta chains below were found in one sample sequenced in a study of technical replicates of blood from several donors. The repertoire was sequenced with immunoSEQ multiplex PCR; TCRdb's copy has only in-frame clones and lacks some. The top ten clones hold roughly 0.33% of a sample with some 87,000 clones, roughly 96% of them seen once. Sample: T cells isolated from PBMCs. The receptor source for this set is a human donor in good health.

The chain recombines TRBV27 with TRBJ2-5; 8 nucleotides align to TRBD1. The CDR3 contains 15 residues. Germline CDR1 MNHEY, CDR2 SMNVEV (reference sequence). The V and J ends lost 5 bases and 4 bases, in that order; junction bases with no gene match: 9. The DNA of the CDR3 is TGTGCCAGCAGTGATCGGACAGGGCAAGGAGAGACCCAGTACTTC. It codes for CASSDRTGQGETQYF.

The CDR3 spells CASSTSGNNEQFF. CDR3 in DNA: TGTGCCAGCAGTACTAGCGGTAACAATGAGCAGTTCTTC. J is TRBJ2-1 and V is TRBV6-4; TRBD2 agrees at 8 bases. J was trimmed by 5 bases and V by 5 bases; bases with no gene match: 2. This CDR3 is 13 amino acids long. In germline, CDR1 is MRHNA, CDR2 SNTAGT.

In DNA form, the CDR3 reads TGTGCCAGTAGTGCCCGGGACAGGGGGGTCGGGCAGCCCCAGCATTTT. Translating gives CASSARDRGVGQPQHF. The chain has TRBV19 and TRBJ1-5; TRBD1 matches at 11 bases. V shed 5 bases, J shed 7 bases, and the junction held 10 bases outside the gene matches. CDR3 length equals 16 residues. Germline CDR1 reads LNHDA; CDR2 reads SQIVND (reference sequence).

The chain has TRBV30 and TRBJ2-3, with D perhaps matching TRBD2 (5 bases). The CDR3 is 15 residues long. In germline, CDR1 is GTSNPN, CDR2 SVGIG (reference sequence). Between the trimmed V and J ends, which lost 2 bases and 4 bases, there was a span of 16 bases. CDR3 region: CAWSLTYKGADTQYF. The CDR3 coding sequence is TGTGCCTGGAGTTTAACATACAAGGGAGCAGATACGCAGTATTTT.

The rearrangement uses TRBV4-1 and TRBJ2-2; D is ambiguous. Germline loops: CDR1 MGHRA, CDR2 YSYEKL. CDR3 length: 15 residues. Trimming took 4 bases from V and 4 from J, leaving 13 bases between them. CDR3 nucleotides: TGCGCCAGCAGCCGCGACAATACGGTCACCGGGGAGCTGTTTTTT. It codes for CASSRDNTVTGELFF.

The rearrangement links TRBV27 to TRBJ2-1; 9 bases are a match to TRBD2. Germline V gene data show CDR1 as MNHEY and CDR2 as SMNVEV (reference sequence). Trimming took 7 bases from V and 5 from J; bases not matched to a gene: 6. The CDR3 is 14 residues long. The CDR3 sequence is CASTLSGSHNEQFF. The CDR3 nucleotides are TGTGCCAGCACCCTTAGCGGGAGTCACAATGAGCAGTTCTTC.

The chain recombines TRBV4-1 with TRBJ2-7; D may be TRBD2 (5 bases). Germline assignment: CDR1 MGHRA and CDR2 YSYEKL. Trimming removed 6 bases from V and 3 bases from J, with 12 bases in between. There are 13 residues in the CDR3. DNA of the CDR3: TGCGCCAGCAGTCGCCCGGGAAGCTACGAGCAGTACTTC. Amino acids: CASSRPGSYEQYF.

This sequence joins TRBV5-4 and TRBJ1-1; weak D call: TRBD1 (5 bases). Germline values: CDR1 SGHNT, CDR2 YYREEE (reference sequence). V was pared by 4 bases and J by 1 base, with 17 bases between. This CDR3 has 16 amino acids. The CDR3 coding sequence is TGTGCCAGCAGCCAACCAAATACAGGTCCGAACACTGAAGCTTTCTTT. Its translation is CASSQPNTGPNTEAFF.

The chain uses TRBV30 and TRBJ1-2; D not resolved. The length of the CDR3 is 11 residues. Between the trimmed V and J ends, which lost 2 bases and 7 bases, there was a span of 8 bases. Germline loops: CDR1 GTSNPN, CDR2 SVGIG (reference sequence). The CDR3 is CAWSKGGGYTF. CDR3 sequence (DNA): TGTGCCTGGAGTAAAGGAGGTGGCTACACCTTC.

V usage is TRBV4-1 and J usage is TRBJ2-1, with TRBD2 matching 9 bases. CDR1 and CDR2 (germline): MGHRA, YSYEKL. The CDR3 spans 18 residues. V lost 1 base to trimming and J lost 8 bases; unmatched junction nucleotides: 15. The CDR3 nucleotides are TGCGCCAGCAGCCAAGGAATCAGCCGGGCGGGAGGGGGAGATGAGCAGTTCTTC. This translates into CASSQGISRAGGGDEQFF.